One and the same sample provided the 9 T cell receptor beta chains below, sequenced in a study of blood T cells in healthy people across ages. Through a sample-barcoded 5' primer and a J-beta primer mix, a second PCR was run for roughly 7 to 12 cycles. TCRdb re-called the 5' RACE reads through MiXCR, storing one row per CDR3 protein. The sample records fewer than 2 million distinct CDR3 sequences, 39% being singletons. Material: blood. The receptors stem from a human donor in good health.

V gene TRBV29-1 combines with J gene TRBJ1-1, with no clear D. Germline CDR1 and CDR2: SQVTM and ANQGSEA. With 4 bases removed from V and 4 bases from J, the gap between germline ends came to 7 bases. The CDR3 is 11 residues long. The CDR3 DNA reads as TGCAGCGTTGGACGGATCACTGAAGCTTTCTTT. Protein sequence: CSVGRITEAFF.

This clonotype was observed a handful of times. V and J are TRBV9 and TRBJ2-6, with 7 bases lining up with TRBD1. J was trimmed by 4 bases and V by 0 bases; bases with no gene match: 7. This CDR3 region has 17 residues. Germline V lookup: CDR1 SGDLS, CDR2 YYNGEE. This chain's CDR3 is CASSVGAGGSGANVLTF. The CDR3, as DNA: TGTGCCAGCAGCGTAGGGGCAGGGGGATCAGGGGCCAACGTCCTGACTTTC. The whole variable domain, remainder taken from reference TRBV9 and TRBJ2-6, is DSGVTQTPKHLITATGQRVTLRCSPRSGDLSVYWYQQSLDQGLQFLIQYYNGEERAKGNILERFSAQQFPDLHSELNLSSLELGDSALYFCASSVGAGGSGANVLTFGAGSRLTVL.

The chain uses TRBV7-3 and TRBJ2-1; D unresolved. The germline gives CDR1 SGHTA, CDR2 FQGTGA. The CDR3 runs to 15 residues. Trimming took off 0 bases at V and 7 bases at J, with 13 bases between the two ends. The CDR3 nucleotides are TGTGCCAGCAGCTTAACGGACGTTCCCCTGAATGAGCAGTTCTTC. Protein sequence: CASSLTDVPLNEQFF.

This clonotype turned up a few times. The chain uses TRBV6-5 and TRBJ1-2; the D is unclear. The CDR3 is made up of 14 amino acids. Germline values: CDR1 MNHEY, CDR2 SVGAGI. Trimming left V 7 bases short and J 4 bases short, with 16 bases between. The CDR3 nucleotides read TGTGCCAGCACCCCGGACGCGTCTCGCTATGGCTACACCTTC. Translation: CASTPDASRYGYTF.

This clonotype was seen a handful of times. The chain carries TRBV28 and TRBJ2-7, with unresolved D. Trimming shortened V by 7 bases and J by 4 bases, and 17 bases separated the two germline ends. Germline CDR1 MDHEN, CDR2 SYDVKM. The CDR3 spans 14 residues. The CDR3 DNA is TGTGCCAGCATCCACACGTGGGCAACATACGAGCAGTACTTC. It encodes CASIHTWATYEQYF.

Notes on this clonotype: A junction boundary mismatches the germline segment, possibly from a read error. The chain recombines TRBV9 with TRBJ1-3, with a weak D call TRBD1 (6 bases). The CDR3 runs to 14 residues. The germline gives CDR1 SGDLS, CDR2 YYNGEE. The CDR3 sequence: CASGGALSGNTTYF. The CDR3 bases are TGTGCCAGCGGGGGGGCCCTCTCTGGAAACACCACATATTTT.

V gene TRBV29-1 combines with J gene TRBJ2-3; no reliable D call. This CDR3 comprises 11 residues. The germline V and J ends were trimmed by 8 bases and 6 bases, with 12 bases remaining between them. Germline lookup yields CDR1 SQVTM and CDR2 ANQGSEA. CDR3 DNA sequence: TGCAGCTCAAAGGACGGGGATACGCAGTATTTT. Protein sequence: CSSKDGDTQYF.

This clonotype was seen many times. The J gene is TRBJ2-5, the V gene TRBV7-2; no clear D. The length of the CDR3 is 13 residues. Germline values: CDR1 SGHTA, CDR2 FQGNSA. Trimming pared 3 bases from V and 4 bases from J, leaving 9 bases between. The CDR3 protein is CASSFGVGETQYF. CDR3 coding DNA: TGTGCCAGCAGCTTCGGCGTCGGAGAGACCCAGTACTTC.

This clonotype has only a few counts. J is TRBJ2-1 and V is TRBV12-3 or TRBV12-4; 9 bases map to TRBD1. This CDR3 has 21 amino acids. V lost 6 bases, J lost 4 bases, and 25 bases stayed unmatched. The CDR3, as DNA: TGTGCCAGCAGACCAACCCCCGGACAGGGGCACCCAAATCGACGGTACAATGAGCAGTTCTTC. Amino acids: CASRPTPGQGHPNRRYNEQFF.